One and the same sample provided the 27 T cell receptor beta chains below, sequenced in a study of blood T cells in healthy people across ages. For the second PCR, which ran for about 6 to 11 cycles, a sample-barcoded 5' primer and a J-beta primer mix were used. TCRdb fed the 5' RACE reads into MiXCR, producing one record per CDR3 protein. The sample includes 650,000 to 800,000 distinct CDR3 sequences, roughly 44% of them seen just once. The sequenced sample consisted of blood. These receptors were taken from a man in his 60s in good health.

This chain links TRBV7-2 with TRBJ2-3, with TRBD2 identical over 12 bases. The junction had 21 bases not matched to a gene; V was cut back by 11 bases and J by 6 bases. Germline values: CDR1 SGHTA, CDR2 FQGNSA. The CDR3 has 18 residues. CDR3 nucleotide sequence: TGTGCCCAAGCGGAAGGGGCCCCTAGCGGGGGGGCATTGGATACGCAGTATTTT. Its translation: CAQAEGAPSGGALDTQYF. Combining the CDR3 with reference TRBV7-2 and TRBJ2-3 gives the whole variable domain GAGVSQSPSNKVTEKGKDVELRCDPISGHTALYWYRQSLGQGLEFLIYFQGNSAPDKSGLPSDRFSAERTGGSVSTLTIQRTQQEDSAVYLCAQAEGAPSGGALDTQYFGPGTRLTVL.

This rearrangement joins TRBV12-3 or TRBV12-4 to TRBJ2-7; D remains unclear. Trimming pared 5 bases from V and 0 bases from J, leaving 17 bases between. This CDR3 spans 16 amino acids. CDR3 nucleotide sequence: TGTGCCAGCAGTCCCCCCCTGGCCGAGAGCTCCTACGAGCAGTACTTC. The encoded protein is CASSPPLAESSYEQYF.

V gene TRBV5-1 combines with J gene TRBJ2-5; 8 bases align to TRBD1. The CDR3 covers 14 residues. The V segment lost 4 bases and the J segment 4 bases; nucleotides outside the gene matches: 6. Germline assignment: CDR1 SGHRS and CDR2 YFSETQ. CDR3 sequence (DNA): TGCGCCAGCAGCGAGACAGGGGTCGCAGAGACCCAGTACTTC. Amino acids: CASSETGVAETQYF.

The rearrangement joins TRBV25-1 to TRBJ2-2, with D perhaps TRBD1 (5 bases). Germline assignment: CDR1 MGHDK and CDR2 SYGVNS. V was shortened by 1 base and J by 6 bases, with 15 bases between the two germline ends. The CDR3 has 16 residues. The CDR3 nucleotides read TGTGCCAGCAGTGAATCATTAGGGGCAAGGGCCGGGGAGCTGTTTTTT. Translated: CASSESLGARAGELFF.

The chain has TRBV4-1 and TRBJ1-1; a weak D match, TRBD1 (6 bases). Per the germline V gene, CDR1 is MGHRA and CDR2 is YSYEKL. The ends were cut back, 4 bases at V and 5 bases at J, with 17 bases in the middle. The CDR3 sequence is 15 residues long. The CDR3 protein is CASSRGGGGKTEAFF. CDR3 nucleotides: TGCGCCAGCAGCCGGGGCGGAGGGGGAAAAACTGAAGCTTTCTTT.

V usage is TRBV11-1 and J usage is TRBJ2-1, with 11 bases fitting TRBD2. The CDR3 consists of 16 residues. Germline-derived CDR1 and CDR2 are SGHAT and FQDESV (reference sequence). Losses at the gene ends were 3 bases for V and 4 bases for J; bases not matched to a gene: 5. CDR3 amino acids: CASSFSASGGYNEQFF. The CDR3 bases are TGTGCCAGCAGCTTTTCCGCTAGCGGGGGGTACAATGAGCAGTTCTTC.

Remarks on this clonotype: Being one base from a much bigger clone, this may be a read error. J is TRBJ1-1 and V is TRBV10-3; D remains unclear. CDR3 size: 14 residues. In germline, CDR1 is ENHRY, CDR2 SYGVKD. The CDR3 loop is CTISEVKKPGEAFF. In DNA, the CDR3 is TGTACCATCAGTGAAGTAAAGAAACCGGGTGAAGCTTTCTTT.

This clonotype was counted many times. The CDR3 DNA reads TGTGCCAGCAGCCTTTTTGGACTTTTCACCTACAATGAGCAGTTCTTC. Translated, it gives CASSLFGLFTYNEQFF. The rearrangement links TRBV12-3 or TRBV12-4 to TRBJ2-1; D perhaps matches TRBD2 (5 bases). V was cut by 6 bases and J by 2 bases, with 17 bases left in between. The CDR3 has 16 residues.

This clonotype turned up a few times. This chain uses TRBV7-9 with TRBJ2-1, with D perhaps TRBD2 (7 bases). The CDR3 totals 16 residues. CDR1 and CDR2 (germline): SEHNR, FQNEAQ (reference sequence). Trimming stripped 5 bases from V and 0 bases from J, with 14 bases between. The CDR3 DNA follows: TGTGCCAGCAGCCGGGGGCGGGGGAGCTCCTACAATGAGCAGTTCTTC. Protein product: CASSRGRGSSYNEQFF.

A few counts support this clonotype. The CDR3 nucleotides are TGCGCCAGCAGCCCCCTAAAAGGGGGGACCCCCCTCGGCGATGAGCAGTTCTTC. Translating it yields CASSPLKGGTPLGDEQFF. The chain uses TRBV4-3 and TRBJ2-1, with D tentatively TRBD1 or TRBD2 (6 bases each). This CDR3 region has 18 residues. V shed 4 bases and J shed 8 bases, with 27 bases lying between them. CDR1 LGHNA and CDR2 YSLEER come from the germline V gene.

This clonotype showed up just a few times. The chain joins TRBV5-1 to TRBJ1-1; D may be TRBD1 (5 bases). The CDR3 contains 15 residues. Germline CDR1 is SGHRS and CDR2 is YFSETQ. V was shortened by 0 bases and J by 1 base, with 10 bases between the two germline ends. The CDR3: CASSLEGRGNTEAFF. The CDR3 nucleotides read TGCGCCAGCAGCTTGGAGGGACGTGGGAACACTGAAGCTTTCTTT.

Written as DNA, the CDR3 is TGTGCCAGCAGCCCCCGGGAGGGGAGTCTCTACGAGCAGTACTTC. This encodes CASSPREGSLYEQYF. The chain joins TRBV9 to TRBJ2-7, with 8 bases fitting TRBD2. V lost 4 bases and J lost 3; bases outside the gene matches: 9. The CDR3 has 15 residues. Germline V CDR1 and CDR2: SGDLS, YYNGEE.

This chain links TRBV18 with TRBJ2-5; TRBD1 matches at 7 bases. The closer fit of TRBJ2-7 to the DNA end suggests the J call may be wrong. CDR3 size: 12 residues. Looked up from germline, CDR1 is KGHSH and CDR2 is LQKENI. The CDR3: CASSPRDSEQYF. Written as DNA, the CDR3 is TGTGCCAGCTCACCAAGGGACAGCGAGCAGTACTTC.

The chain recombines TRBV20-1 with TRBJ2-3, with 12 bases fitting TRBD2. J gave up 3 bases and V 6 bases, and 7 bases lay outside the gene matches. This CDR3 spans 15 amino acids. Per germline, CDR1 DFQATT and CDR2 SNEGSKA (reference sequence). The DNA for the CDR3 is TGCAGTGCCCAGTGGACTAGCGGGGTGACAGATACGCAGTATTTT. Amino acids: CSAQWTSGVTDTQYF.

This chain links TRBV14 with TRBJ2-1; D ambiguous. Trimming took off 8 bases at V and 8 bases at J, with 10 bases between the two ends. Looked up from germline, CDR1 is SGHDN and CDR2 is FVKESK. The CDR3 spans 11 residues. The DNA for the CDR3 is TGTGCCAGCTCAAAACGGGATGAGCAGTTCTTC. Protein sequence: CASSKRDEQFF.

This sequence joins TRBV12-3 or TRBV12-4 and TRBJ2-5; D not resolved. The ends were cut back, 6 bases at V and 2 bases at J, with 10 bases in the middle. The CDR3 covers 13 residues. In DNA, the CDR3 is TGTGCCAGCAGAGGGATTTTGCAAGAGACCCAGTACTTC. Translating it yields CASRGILQETQYF.

CDR3: CASSQQGVEQFF. CDR3 nucleotides: TGCGCCAGCAGCCAACAGGGAGTGGAGCAGTTCTTC. V and J are TRBV5-1 and TRBJ2-1; tentative D call: TRBD1 (6 bases). Germline V gives CDR1 SGHRS, CDR2 YFSETQ. Trimming stripped 4 bases from V and 10 bases from J, with 12 bases between. The CDR3 extends over 12 amino acids.

The chain links TRBV20-1 to TRBJ2-1, with TRBD2 matching over 9 bases. The trim removed 3 bases at V and 0 bases at J, leaving 9 bases unmatched. Germline V CDR1 and CDR2: DFQATT, SNEGSKA (reference sequence). The CDR3 loop spans 17 amino acids. CDR3 nucleotide sequence: TGCAGTGCTAGCACAGCGGGGGGCCTTAGCTCCTACAATGAGCAGTTCTTC. Residues: CSASTAGGLSSYNEQFF.

The sample holds a few counts of this clonotype. This chain connects TRBV29-1 to TRBJ2-7; D perhaps matches TRBD2 (6 bases). This CDR3 comprises 14 residues. Germline loops: CDR1 SQVTM, CDR2 ANQGSEA. Trimming pared 0 bases from V and 1 base from J, leaving 10 bases between. The CDR3 DNA reads TGCAGCGTTGAAGAGGGGGGACGGTCCTACGAGCAGTACTTC. Translated: CSVEEGGRSYEQYF.

This chain links TRBV27 with TRBJ2-1; no clear D gene. The DNA end is more similar to TRBJ2-7, so the J call may be wrong. The CDR3 is 15 amino acids. The germline V gene has CDR1 MNHEY and CDR2 SMNVEV (reference sequence). The DNA of the CDR3 is TGTGCCAGCAGTTTATGGGCAGCTTCCTACAATGAGCAGTACTTC. It is translated as CASSLWAASYNEQYF.

In this sample, this clonotype turned up a few times. The rearrangement uses TRBV5-1 and TRBJ2-4, with D possibly called TRBD1 or TRBD2 (5 bases each). Germline lookup yields CDR1 SGHRS and CDR2 YFSETQ. The CDR3 contains 17 residues. Trimming left V 0 bases short and J 6 bases short, with 19 bases between. In DNA, the CDR3 is TGCGCCAGCAGCTTGGGAGGGACCCCTACTTCCGGAAACATTCAGTACTTC. Translating it yields CASSLGGTPTSGNIQYF.

This clonotype has more than one count but fewer than ten. This chain connects TRBV6-2 or TRBV6-3 to TRBJ2-1; no clear D gene. The germline CDR1 and CDR2 sequences are MNHEY and SVGEGT. The CDR3 extends over 16 amino acids. Trimming took 8 bases from V and 2 from J, leaving 19 bases between them. CDR3 coding DNA: TGTGCCAGCGCTCCGAGACATCTCCTCACCTACAATGAGCAGTTCTTC. Its protein product is CASAPRHLLTYNEQFF.

The CDR3, as DNA: TGCGCCAGCAGCACAACACTTCCCTCCTACAATGAGCAGTACTTC. Protein sequence: CASSTTLPSYNEQYF. The V gene is TRBV5-1, the J gene TRBJ2-7, with D uncertain. Trimming removed 4 bases from V and 7 bases from J, with 21 bases in between. The CDR3 is 15 amino acids. Germline loops: CDR1 SGHRS, CDR2 YFSETQ.

This clonotype showed up just a few times. This chain joins TRBV27 and TRBJ2-7; D tentatively fits TRBD1 or TRBD2 (5 bases each). This CDR3 spans 15 amino acids. Germline V gives CDR1 MNHEY, CDR2 SMNVEV (reference sequence). V lost 3 bases and J lost 2, with 14 bases in between. The CDR3 region has the DNA TGTGCCAGCAGTTTGACAGCGGCTAACCCCTACGAGCAGTACTTC. Protein: CASSLTAANPYEQYF.

The chain is built from TRBV6-5 and TRBJ2-7, with a weak D call TRBD1 (5 bases). Germline V gene sequence: CDR1 MNHEY, CDR2 SVGAGI. The CDR3 spans 12 residues. Trimming left V 10 bases short and J 3 bases short, with 13 bases between. The CDR3 spells CATRAGSYEQYF. DNA for the CDR3: TGTGCCACCAGGGCCGGCAGCTACGAGCAGTACTTC.

This chain links TRBV7-8 with TRBJ1-6; D ambiguous. The CDR3 sequence is 15 residues long. Trimming took 5 bases from V and 7 from J, leaving 15 bases between them. Germline-derived CDR1 and CDR2 are SGHVS and FQNEAQ. The CDR3 reads CASSPQTVRNSPLHF. The DNA of the CDR3 is TGTGCCAGCAGCCCACAGACTGTTAGGAATTCACCCCTCCACTTT.

The chain links TRBV19 to TRBJ2-7; the D gene is possibly TRBD1 (6 bases). V lost 9 bases, J lost 6 bases, and 24 bases lay in between. The CDR3 runs to 15 residues. Germline CDR1 reads LNHDA; CDR2 reads SQIVND (reference sequence). The CDR3 bases are TGTGCCAGCGGGACAAACCGTGGCCCCCCCTGCGAGCAGTACTTC. Translated: CASGTNRGPPCEQYF.